This passage covers 19 T cell receptor beta chains from one sample sequenced in a study of early T cells in non-severe SARS-CoV-2 infection. MiXCR, run by TCRdb on the 5' RACE reads, gives a single entry per CDR3 protein. Among about 69,000 distinct CDR3 sequences, over 10% were seen once, and the ten largest hold 5% to 7%. The specimen comprised whole blood, sampled at baseline. These receptors all come from an adult who was a healthcare worker with PCR-confirmed SARS-CoV-2 infection or an uninfected control (not recorded which).

The chain links TRBV10-3 to TRBJ1-6; 7 bases align to TRBD1. The CDR3 totals 15 residues. CDR1 is ENHRY, CDR2 SYGVKD, per germline. The ends lost 10 bases at V and 7 bases at J; junction bases unmatched: 13. In DNA, the CDR3 is TGTGCCACCGACACAGGGGCATCCTCAAATTCACCCCTCCACTTT. This translates into CATDTGASSNSPLHF.

The CDR3 sequence is CASSLDGVDEQYF. CDR3 DNA: TGTGCCAGCAGCTTAGACGGGGTCGACGAGCAGTACTTC. This sequence joins TRBV7-2 and TRBJ2-7, with D possibly TRBD2 on 5 matching bases. The CDR3 length is 13 residues. Germline assignment: CDR1 SGHTA and CDR2 FQGNSA. Between the trimmed V and J ends, which lost 1 base and 5 bases, there was a span of 9 bases.

Turning to this clonotype: This clone may be a read error of a much larger clone one base away. The chain couples TRBV30 to TRBJ2-7; either TRBD1 or TRBD2 may fit D (5 bases each). This CDR3 contains 14 residues. The V gene's germline CDR1 is GTSNPN and CDR2 SVGIG (reference sequence). The CDR3 protein is CARSVRSGTGEQYF. The CDR3 DNA follows: TGTGCCCGGAGTGTACGTTCAGGGACCGGGGAGCAGTACTTC.

The chain links TRBV27 to TRBJ2-6; D possibly corresponds to TRBD2 (6 bases). The CDR3 contains 15 residues. V dropped 6 bases and J dropped 2 bases, with 11 bases sitting between them. The germline V gene encodes CDR1 MNHEY and CDR2 SMNVEV (reference sequence). The CDR3 DNA reads TGTGCCAGCAGAAGTAGCGGTGCTGGGGCCAACGTCCTGACTTTC. Its protein is CASRSSGAGANVLTF.

Only a few counts were recorded for this clonotype. The chain carries TRBV20-1 and TRBJ2-7; D is unresolved. Deletions cut 3 bases from V and 1 base from J, with 16 bases between. The CDR3 contains 15 residues. Germline CDR1 and CDR2: DFQATT and SNEGSKA (reference sequence). The CDR3 here is CSASHRVGRSYEQYF. CDR3 coding DNA: TGCAGTGCTAGCCACCGCGTGGGTAGGTCCTACGAGCAGTACTTC.

The chain couples TRBV25-1 to TRBJ2-2; 7 nucleotides agree with TRBD1. V dropped 8 bases and J dropped 0; count of bases not matched to a gene: 3. The V gene's germline CDR1 is MGHDK and CDR2 SYGVNS. This CDR3 has 14 residues. CDR3 sequence (DNA): TGTGCCAGCGTTGGGACAGCGAACACCGGGGAGCTGTTTTTT. Its protein is CASVGTANTGELFF.

This clonotype was recorded many times. CDR3 residues: CASSSTGVNTEAFF. CDR3 coding DNA: TGTGCCAGCAGCTCGACAGGGGTGAACACTGAAGCTTTCTTT. The chain recombines TRBV2 with TRBJ1-1, with 8 nucleotides matching TRBD1. The V segment lost 6 bases and the J segment 0 bases; nucleotides outside the gene matches: 3. The V gene's germline CDR1 is SNHLY and CDR2 FYNNEI. CDR3 size: 14 residues.

This clonotype was picked up a small number of times. The V call is TRBV12-3 or TRBV12-4, the J call TRBJ1-3; D gene unclear. V lost 10 bases to trimming and J lost 0 bases, with 10 bases between them. This CDR3 is 13 amino acids long. In nucleotides, the CDR3 is TGTGCCACCGGGATGATCTCTGGAAACACCATATATTTT. It yields the protein CATGMISGNTIYF.

This clonotype was picked up a small number of times. J is TRBJ2-5 and V is TRBV6-5; 9 positions match TRBD2. The CDR3 extends over 14 amino acids. After removal of 2 bases from V and 4 bases from J, the junction contained 2 bases not matched to a gene. Per the germline V gene, CDR1 is MNHEY and CDR2 is SVGAGI. The CDR3 loop is CASSYKRGAETQYF. The CDR3 DNA reads as TGTGCCAGCAGTTACAAGCGGGGGGCAGAGACCCAGTACTTC.

The chain employs TRBV5-6 and TRBJ2-3; TRBD2 might be the D (6 bases). V was pared by 6 bases and J by 0 bases, with 14 bases between. This CDR3 contains 15 residues. Germline V gene data show CDR1 as SGHDT and CDR2 as YYEEEE. The CDR3 loop reads CASTGGLTSTDTQYF. The DNA of the CDR3 is TGTGCCAGCACCGGGGGACTGACCAGCACAGATACGCAGTATTTT.

At least ten counts were recorded for this clonotype. The V call is TRBV19, the J call TRBJ2-3; no clear D. Germline V CDR1 and CDR2: LNHDA, SQIVND (reference sequence). The CDR3 contains 12 residues. The ends were cut back, 3 bases at V and 3 bases at J, with 4 bases in the middle. DNA of the CDR3: TGTGCCAGTAGTATTACTACAGATACGCAGTATTTT. The encoded protein is CASSITTDTQYF.

This sequence joins TRBV5-1 and TRBJ2-1; 9 positions agree with TRBD2. The CDR3 runs 15 residues. V trimming: 2 bases; J trimming: 6 bases; junction bases outside the gene matches: 6. Germline V gene sequence: CDR1 SGHRS, CDR2 YFSETQ. The CDR3 sequence: CASSLSFSGSNEQFF. CDR3 nucleotides: TGCGCCAGCAGCTTATCATTTAGCGGGAGCAATGAGCAGTTCTTC.

The gene calls are TRBV7-6 and TRBJ1-3; no firm D call. The germline V gene has CDR1 SGHVS and CDR2 FNYEAQ. This CDR3 is 14 amino acids long. Trimming took off 0 bases at V and 2 bases at J, with 5 bases between the two ends. The CDR3 nucleotides read TGTGCCAGCAGCTTAGCGGGGACTGGAAACACCATATATTTT. Protein sequence: CASSLAGTGNTIYF.

The chain joins TRBV27 to TRBJ2-1, with 10 bases aligning to TRBD2. Losses at the gene ends were 2 bases for V and 7 bases for J; bases not matched to a gene: 5. The germline gives CDR1 MNHEY, CDR2 SMNVEV (reference sequence). This CDR3 is built from 15 residues. The CDR3 nucleotides are TGTGCCAGCAGTTTAGGACTAGCGGAACGGAATGAGCAGTTCTTC. It codes for CASSLGLAERNEQFF.

The chain employs TRBV20-1 and TRBJ2-3, with a weak D call TRBD2 (6 bases). Germline CDR1 is DFQATT and CDR2 is SNEGSKA (reference sequence). Trimming removed 0 bases from V and 2 bases from J, with 15 bases in between. This CDR3 has 16 amino acids. The chain's CDR3 is CSARDQASEYTDTQYF. The CDR3 region has the DNA TGCAGTGCTAGAGATCAGGCTAGCGAGTACACAGATACGCAGTATTTT.

The V call is TRBV4-2, the J call TRBJ1-6, with D unresolved. V was pared by 0 bases and J by 5 bases, with 8 bases between. The CDR3 runs 15 residues. Per germline, CDR1 LGHNA and CDR2 YNFKEQ. The CDR3, as DNA: TGTGCCAGCAGCCAAGAAGGGCCTGATAATTCACCCCTCCACTTT. This gives the protein CASSQEGPDNSPLHF.

The rearrangement links TRBV10-1 to TRBJ2-7; possible D gene TRBD2, 5 bases. V lost 3 bases, J lost 9 bases, and 9 bases lay in between. Germline values: CDR1 WNHNN, CDR2 SYGVQD (reference sequence). The CDR3 has 11 residues. The CDR3 bases are TGCGCCAGCAGTGACTTCGCGGGGCAGTACTTC. Protein sequence: CASSDFAGQYF.

This clonotype appeared a few times. For the CDR3, the DNA is TGTGCCAGCAGCAAGGCCGCGGGGGGACCAAACACCGGGGAGCTGTTTTTT. Protein sequence: CASSKAAGGPNTGELFF. The gene calls are TRBV9 and TRBJ2-2, with TRBD2 matching over 8 bases. J lost 2 bases, V lost 4 bases, and 10 bases had no gene match. The germline gives CDR1 SGDLS, CDR2 YYNGEE. The CDR3 consists of 17 residues.

CDR3 nucleotide sequence: TGTGCCAGCAGCTCCCCGGGACAGGTCACCGAGCAGTACTTC. This encodes CASSSPGQVTEQYF. The V gene is TRBV28, the J gene TRBJ2-7, with 8 bases matching TRBD1. Germline values: CDR1 MDHEN, CDR2 SYDVKM. CDR3 length equals 14 residues. J gave up 6 bases and V 6 bases, and 10 bases lay outside the gene matches.